The 12 T cell receptor beta chains below were found in one sample sequenced in a study of response to subunit inactivated influenza vaccine. TCRdb redid the calling of the RT-PCR reads with MiXCR, one entry per CDR3 protein. The table records around 750,000 distinct CDR3 sequences, around 20% of them present only once. The sequenced sample was PBMCs from blood, obtained about 5 days after vaccination. The source of these receptors is a man aged 50 to 60 who received an inactivated influenza vaccine.

This clonotype was counted many times. This CDR3 reads CASSLGGIAEAFF. CDR3 coding DNA: TGTGCCAGCAGTTTAGGGGGGATCGCTGAAGCTTTCTTT. V is TRBV25-1 and J is TRBJ1-1, with D possibly matching TRBD1 (6 bases). Trimming left V 5 bases short and J 6 bases short, with 13 bases between. The CDR3 runs to 13 residues. Germline lookup yields CDR1 MGHDK and CDR2 SYGVNS.

The CDR3 region has the DNA TGTGCCAGCAGCCCAAGCGGGAGTGACTACAATGAGCAGTTCTTC. Translated: CASSPSGSDYNEQFF. J is TRBJ2-1 and V is TRBV13, with 8 bases identical to TRBD2. Germline CDR1 PRHDT, CDR2 FYEKMQ (reference sequence). With V trimmed by 5 bases and J by 3 bases, 6 bases remained unmatched. The CDR3 sequence is 15 residues long.

The gene calls are TRBV15 and TRBJ2-5; 9 positions agree with TRBD2. Trimming cost V 2 bases and J 3 bases; bases outside gene matches: 4. Germline values: CDR1 LNHNV, CDR2 YYDKDF (reference sequence). CDR3 size: 15 residues. CDR3 amino acids: CATSRSTSGEETQYF. The CDR3 nucleotides are TGTGCCACCAGCAGATCGACTAGCGGAGAAGAGACCCAGTACTTC.

This chain uses TRBV6-5 with TRBJ2-3, with 10 bases matching TRBD2. CDR3 length: 17 residues. Germline V CDR1 and CDR2: MNHEY, SVGAGI. Germline trimming cut 2 bases from V and 2 bases from J; bases unmatched to any gene: 7. In DNA form, the CDR3 reads TGTGCCAGCAGTTACGTGGCTAGCGGGGGCTACACAGATACGCAGTATTTT. It encodes CASSYVASGGYTDTQYF.

The rearrangement uses TRBV15 and TRBJ2-3; D possibly matches TRBD1 or TRBD2 (5 bases each). This CDR3 is 13 amino acids long. Germline V gene data show CDR1 as LNHNV and CDR2 as YYDKDF (reference sequence). The V end was cut by 5 bases, the J end by 13 bases, with 19 bases between. In DNA, the CDR3 is TGTGCCACCAGCTCGTATTCCGGGACCCTTAAGTATTTT. Amino acids: CATSSYSGTLKYF.

This rearrangement joins TRBV29-1 to TRBJ2-3; D possibly corresponds to TRBD2 (5 bases). There are 10 residues in the CDR3. Germline V lookup: CDR1 SQVTM, CDR2 ANQGSEA. V was trimmed by 7 bases and J by 14 bases, leaving 16 bases between them. The chain's CDR3 is CSAIIARPYF. CDR3 nucleotide sequence: TGCAGCGCGATAATAGCGAGACCGTATTTT.

The rearrangement links TRBV12-3 or TRBV12-4 to TRBJ1-3, with no clear D. The V and J ends lost 7 bases and 0 bases respectively, with 10 bases between them. This CDR3 region has 14 residues. The CDR3 loop is CASTFQSSGNTIYF. In DNA, the CDR3 is TGTGCCAGCACCTTCCAGTCCTCTGGAAACACCATATATTTT.

The chain links TRBV4-1 to TRBJ2-2; TRBD2 is a possible D gene (5 bases). Trimming removed 1 base from V and 4 bases from J, with 19 bases in between. Germline V lookup: CDR1 MGHRA, CDR2 YSYEKL. The CDR3 totals 18 residues. The CDR3 sequence is CASSQGARAGRSTGELFF. In nucleotides, the CDR3 is TGCGCCAGCAGCCAAGGAGCGAGGGCAGGTCGTTCCACCGGGGAGCTGTTTTTT.

This rearrangement joins TRBV9 to TRBJ2-7; 11 bases are shared with TRBD2. The CDR3 runs to 15 residues. CDR1 is SGDLS and CDR2 is YYNGEE in the germline V gene. Trimming removed 3 bases from V and 7 bases from J; junction bases left unmatched: 9. The CDR3 DNA reads as TGTGCCAGCAGCGCAGAACTAGCGGGAGTGGAAGAGCAGTACTTC. Translated: CASSAELAGVEEQYF. Full variable domain (remainder filled in from reference TRBV9 and TRBJ2-7): DSGVTQTPKHLITATGQRVTLRCSPRSGDLSVYWYQQSLDQGLQFLIQYYNGEERAKGNILERFSAQQFPDLHSELNLSSLELGDSALYFCASSAELAGVEEQYFGPGTRLTVT.

The sample holds a few counts of this clonotype. The chain links TRBV28 to TRBJ2-5, with unresolved D. The germline CDR1 and CDR2 sequences are MDHEN and SYDVKM. The CDR3 covers 14 residues. V shed 2 bases and J shed 0 bases, with 7 bases lying between them. The CDR3 DNA follows: TGTGCCAGCAGTTTAACCGCCTACCAAGAGACCCAGTACTTC. As protein: CASSLTAYQETQYF.

This clonotype was seen only a few times. V usage is TRBV7-3 and J usage is TRBJ2-1; TRBD1 or TRBD2 may be the D gene (5 bases each). Trimming removed 2 bases at V and 6 bases at J, with 11 bases between. The CDR3 consists of 14 residues. Germline V gives CDR1 SGHTA, CDR2 FQGTGA. The CDR3 sequence is CASSLSDGGNEQFF. Written as DNA, the CDR3 is TGTGCCAGCAGCTTATCCGATGGGGGCAATGAGCAGTTCTTC.

The rearrangement links TRBV28 to TRBJ1-1; 8 positions agree with TRBD1. There are 13 residues in the CDR3. With V trimmed by 5 bases and J by 11 bases, 10 bases remained unmatched. The germline CDR1 and CDR2 sequences are MDHEN and SYDVKM. CDR3 bases: TGTGCCAGCAGTCCGTGGACAGGGTGGTCGGCTTTCTTT. Amino acids: CASSPWTGWSAFF.